The entry below gives a single T cell receptor beta chain sequence along with its context. This entry comes from a study of blood T cells in healthy people across ages. PBMCs, at least 6.5 million per sample, were isolated. A minimum of 6 micrograms of total RNA was extracted per sample. Primers used in a second PCR of about 7 to 12 cycles were a sample-barcoded 5' primer and a J-beta primer mix. No fewer than 2.5 million CDR3-containing paired-end reads came from each sample. A single record per CDR3 protein comes from TCRdb applying MiXCR to the 5' RACE reads. The repertoire holds some 900,000 distinct CDR3 sequences, with less than 35% as singletons. The receptor was isolated from a woman older than 75 in good health. The sequencing sample was made of blood.

The CDR3 bases are TGTGCCAGCAGTTTCGACAGGGGGAGTGCCTATGGCTACACCTTC. Its protein product is CASSFDRGSAYGYTF. The chain links TRBV12-3 or TRBV12-4 to TRBJ1-2; 9 bases are shared with TRBD1. V shed 3 bases, J shed 4 bases, and the junction held 6 bases outside the gene matches. CDR3 length: 15 amino acids.